The present T cell receptor (beta chain) was sequenced within a study of molecular identifiers for immune sequencing clone quantification. Study-level background: Naive CD8 cell RNA, from 20,000 or 100,000 cells, was split five ways in replicates, with four sequenced. The study's findings and limits: Barcode sharing among identical TCR molecules could make large clones appear smaller.

Trimming removed 2 bases at V and 8 bases at J, with 23 bases between. CDR3 length: 17 residues. This clonotype has just a few counts. Its matching antigen is unknown. Previously described methods and listed TCR primers were used for bulk TCR libraries. TCRdb analysed the PCR reads with MiXCR anew, one entry per CDR3 protein. The table shows about 640,000 distinct CDR3 sequences, with about 20% occurring only once. It was from roughly 21,000 to 960,000 sorted cells, with 10%, 30% or 50% RNA, that naive CD8 libraries came. Material for sequencing was naive CD8+ T cells from blood, with Jurkat cell RNA spiked in. As for subset: FACS-sorted CD8+CD4-CCR7+CD45RA+ naive T cells. The V gene is TRBV5-3, the J gene TRBJ2-1; D gene uncertain. TRBV5-3 is sorted into the ORF group, with uncertain function. The receptor comes from a human donor in good health. Some libraries in this study had Jurkat cell RNA spiked in. CDR3 in amino acids: CARSFASSYPLTDEQFF. The DNA for the CDR3 is TGTGCCAGAAGCTTTGCGTCCTCGTACCCTCTTACTGATGAGCAGTTCTTC.